The entry below describes one T cell receptor (beta chain). Losses at the gene ends were 6 bases for V and 5 bases for J; bases not matched to a gene: 13. CDR3 length: 16 residues. With constant-segment primers, 5'RACE yielded cDNA libraries of TCR alpha and TCR beta that carried sample barcodes and UMIs. MiXCR, run by TCRdb on the 5' RACE reads, gives a single entry per CDR3 protein. The sample consists of about 110,000 distinct CDR3 sequences, approximately 21% of them appearing once. This specimen comes from a study of T-cell memory formation after mild COVID-19. Study context: There were largely donor-specific TCR clusters.

The V and J genes are TRBV12-3 or TRBV12-4 and TRBJ2-5, with 9 bases that match TRBD1. The receptor comes from a man aged 18 to 35 who had mild COVID-19 (a few samples of this study predate the infection). Cell type and time point are not known. The sample taken for sequencing was PBMCs or a T cell subset sorted from them (not recorded which). CDR3 protein: CASRIAGTGPRETQYF. Here the CDR3 DNA reads TGTGCCAGCAGGATCGCGGGGACAGGGCCGCGGGAGACCCAGTACTTC.